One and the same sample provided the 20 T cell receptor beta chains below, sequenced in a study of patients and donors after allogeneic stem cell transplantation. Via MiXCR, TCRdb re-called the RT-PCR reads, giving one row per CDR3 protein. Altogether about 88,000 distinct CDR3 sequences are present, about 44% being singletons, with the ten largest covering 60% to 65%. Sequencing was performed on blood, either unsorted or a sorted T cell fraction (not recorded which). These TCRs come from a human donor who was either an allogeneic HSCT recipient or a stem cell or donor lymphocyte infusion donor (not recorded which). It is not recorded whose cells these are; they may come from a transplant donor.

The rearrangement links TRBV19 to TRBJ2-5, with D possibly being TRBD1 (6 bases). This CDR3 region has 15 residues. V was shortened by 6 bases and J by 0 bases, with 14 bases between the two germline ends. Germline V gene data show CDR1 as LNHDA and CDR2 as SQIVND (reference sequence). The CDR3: CASRSSQGYQETQYF. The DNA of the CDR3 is TGTGCCAGTAGGAGCTCGCAGGGGTACCAAGAGACCCAGTACTTC.

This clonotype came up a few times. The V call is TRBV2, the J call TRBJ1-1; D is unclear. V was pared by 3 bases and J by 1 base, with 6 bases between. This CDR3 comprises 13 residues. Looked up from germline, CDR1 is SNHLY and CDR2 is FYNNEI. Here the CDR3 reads CASSDSGNTEAFF. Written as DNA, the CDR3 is TGTGCCAGCAGTGATTCGGGGAACACTGAAGCTTTCTTT.

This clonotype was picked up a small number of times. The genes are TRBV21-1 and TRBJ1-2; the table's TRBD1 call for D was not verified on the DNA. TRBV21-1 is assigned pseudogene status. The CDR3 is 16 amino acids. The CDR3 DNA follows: TGTGCCAGCAGCAAGGGACCTGAGGGGACAGGGAACGGCTACACCTTC. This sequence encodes CASSKGPEGTGNGYTF.

Written as DNA, the CDR3 is TGTGCCAGCGCCGCCAGGGTGGGCAATCAGCCCCAGCATTTT. It translates to CASAARVGNQPQHF. The genes are TRBV19 and TRBJ1-5, with a possible D match to TRBD1 (5 bases). Germline-derived CDR1 and CDR2 are LNHDA and SQIVND (reference sequence). V shed 9 bases and J shed 2 bases, with 14 bases lying between them. The CDR3 sequence is 14 residues long.

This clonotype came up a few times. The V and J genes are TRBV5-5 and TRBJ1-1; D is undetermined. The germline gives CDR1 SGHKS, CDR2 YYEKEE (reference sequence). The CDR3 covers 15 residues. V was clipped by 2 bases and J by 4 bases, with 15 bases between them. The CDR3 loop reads CASSFIEGGITEAFF. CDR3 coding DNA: TGTGCCAGCAGCTTTATTGAGGGAGGCATCACTGAAGCTTTCTTT.

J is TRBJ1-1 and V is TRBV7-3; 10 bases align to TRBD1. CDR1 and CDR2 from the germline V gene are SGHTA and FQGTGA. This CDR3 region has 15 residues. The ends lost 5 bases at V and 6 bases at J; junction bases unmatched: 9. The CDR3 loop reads CASSPGTGAIAEAFF. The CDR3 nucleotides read TGTGCCAGCAGCCCAGGGACAGGGGCAATTGCTGAAGCTTTCTTT.

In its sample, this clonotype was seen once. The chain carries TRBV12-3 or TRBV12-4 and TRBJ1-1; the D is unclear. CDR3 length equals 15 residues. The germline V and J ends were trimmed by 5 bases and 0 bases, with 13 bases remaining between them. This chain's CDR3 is CASSIRRELNTEAFF. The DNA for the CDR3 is TGTGCCAGCAGTATTAGGAGAGAATTGAACACTGAAGCTTTCTTT.

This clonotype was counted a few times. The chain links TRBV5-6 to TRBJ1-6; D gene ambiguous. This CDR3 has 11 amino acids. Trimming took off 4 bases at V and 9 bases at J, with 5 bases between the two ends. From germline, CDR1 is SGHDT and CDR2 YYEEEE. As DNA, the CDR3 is TGTGCCAGCAGCCGGGGTTCACCCCTCCACTTT. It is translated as CASSRGSPLHF.

CDR3: CASSQGPGLRTSEQFF. The CDR3 nucleotides are TGTGCCAGCAGCCAAGGACCGGGACTCCGAACCAGTGAGCAGTTCTTC. This chain links TRBV14 with TRBJ2-1; D perhaps matches TRBD2 (6 bases). This CDR3 is 16 amino acids long. Deletions cut 1 base from V and 9 bases from J, with 19 bases between. The germline gives CDR1 SGHDN, CDR2 FVKESK.

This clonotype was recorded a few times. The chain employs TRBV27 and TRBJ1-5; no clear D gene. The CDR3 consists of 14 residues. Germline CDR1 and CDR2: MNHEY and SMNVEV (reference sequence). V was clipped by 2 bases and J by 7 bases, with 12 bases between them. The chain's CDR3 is CASSLVGGIQPQHF. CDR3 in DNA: TGTGCCAGCAGTTTAGTTGGCGGGATACAGCCCCAGCATTTT.

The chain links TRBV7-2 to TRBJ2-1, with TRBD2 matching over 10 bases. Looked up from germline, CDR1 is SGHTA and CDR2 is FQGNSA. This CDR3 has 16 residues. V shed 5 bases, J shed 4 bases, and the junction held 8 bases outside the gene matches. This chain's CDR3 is CASSAPGLAAYNEQFF. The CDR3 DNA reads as TGTGCCAGCAGCGCTCCCGGACTAGCGGCTTACAATGAGCAGTTCTTC.

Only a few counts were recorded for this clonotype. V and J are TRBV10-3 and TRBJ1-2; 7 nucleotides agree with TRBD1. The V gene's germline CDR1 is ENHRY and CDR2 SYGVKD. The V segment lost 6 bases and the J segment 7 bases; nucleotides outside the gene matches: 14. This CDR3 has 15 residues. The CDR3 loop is CAISGTDFPVAGYTF. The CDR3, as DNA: TGTGCCATCAGCGGGACAGATTTCCCCGTGGCTGGCTACACCTTC.

The CDR3: CASSPMGTAFGSPLHF. The CDR3 DNA reads TGTGCCAGCAGCCCGATGGGGACAGCCTTTGGTTCACCCCTCCACTTT. This chain uses TRBV9 with TRBJ1-6, with 7 bases matching TRBD1. CDR3 length equals 16 residues. Germline V lookup: CDR1 SGDLS, CDR2 YYNGEE. The trim removed 4 bases at V and 9 bases at J, leaving 13 bases unmatched.

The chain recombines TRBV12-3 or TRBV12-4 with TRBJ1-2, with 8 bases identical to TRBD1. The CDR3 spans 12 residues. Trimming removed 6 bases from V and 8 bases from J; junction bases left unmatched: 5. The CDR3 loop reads CASRPGQGGYTF. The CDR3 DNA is TGTGCCAGCAGACCTGGACAGGGAGGCTACACCTTC.

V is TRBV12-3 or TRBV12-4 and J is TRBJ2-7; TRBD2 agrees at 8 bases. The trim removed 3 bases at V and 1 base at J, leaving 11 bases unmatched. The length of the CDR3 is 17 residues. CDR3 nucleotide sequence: TGTGCCAGCAGTTTTGCGCGGCGGCAGCGGGGGTCCTACGAGCAGTACTTC. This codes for CASSFARRQRGSYEQYF.

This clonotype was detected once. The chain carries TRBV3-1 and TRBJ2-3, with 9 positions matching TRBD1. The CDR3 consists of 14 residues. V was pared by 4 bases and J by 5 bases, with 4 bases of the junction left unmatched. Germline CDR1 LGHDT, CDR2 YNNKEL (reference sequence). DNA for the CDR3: TGTGCCAGCAGCCTGAGGACAGGGGTAGATACGCAGTATTTT. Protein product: CASSLRTGVDTQYF.

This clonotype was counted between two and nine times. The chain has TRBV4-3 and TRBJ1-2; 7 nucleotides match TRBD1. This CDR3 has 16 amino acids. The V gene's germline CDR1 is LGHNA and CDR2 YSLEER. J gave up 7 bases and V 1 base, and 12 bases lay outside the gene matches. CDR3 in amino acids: CASSQAFRGVEVGYTF. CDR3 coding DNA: TGCGCCAGCAGCCAAGCCTTCAGGGGGGTGGAGGTTGGCTACACCTTC.

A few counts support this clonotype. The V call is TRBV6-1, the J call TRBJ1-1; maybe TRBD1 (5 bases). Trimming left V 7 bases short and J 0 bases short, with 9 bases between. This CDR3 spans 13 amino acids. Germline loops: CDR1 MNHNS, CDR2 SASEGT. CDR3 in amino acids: CASIPGMNTEAFF. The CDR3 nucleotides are TGTGCCAGCATCCCAGGGATGAACACTGAAGCTTTCTTT.

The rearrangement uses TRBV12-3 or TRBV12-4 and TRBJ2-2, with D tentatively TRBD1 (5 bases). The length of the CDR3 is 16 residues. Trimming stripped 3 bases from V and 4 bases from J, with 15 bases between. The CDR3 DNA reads TGTGCCAGCAGTTTCCGAAAGGGGCGCGTCACCGGGGAGCTGTTTTTT. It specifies CASSFRKGRVTGELFF.

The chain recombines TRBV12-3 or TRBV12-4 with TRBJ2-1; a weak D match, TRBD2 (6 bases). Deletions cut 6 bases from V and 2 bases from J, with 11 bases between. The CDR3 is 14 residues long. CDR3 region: CASRVASAYNEQFF. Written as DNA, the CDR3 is TGTGCCAGCAGGGTTGCTAGCGCCTACAATGAGCAGTTCTTC.